These T cell receptor beta chains were read from a single sample in a study of blood T cell repertoires in COVID-19. TCRdb keeps only in-frame clones here, not all; method: immunoSEQ multiplex PCR. The table lists around 300,000 clones, 70% to 90% of them singletons. Sequencing input: peripheral blood. All receptors derive from a woman aged 70-85 years with acute or convalescent COVID-19. CDR3s include the opening cysteine and the closing phenylalanine or tryptophan. Each record gives: D gene, clone size, V gene, J gene, CDR3 protein, CDR3 DNA. The D gene is left open where the match is weak. Rows may omit the clone size; those that give it use once, few, many or a size class.

>TRBD2|.|TRBV4-2|TRBJ2-5
CASSPTRGGGAETQYF
TGTGCCAGCAGCCCCACTCGGGGCGGGGGGGCGGAGACCCAGTACTTC
>.|.|TRBV5-1|TRBJ2-7
CASSQSTAAYEQYF
TGCGCCAGCAGCCAATCGACAGCTGCCTACGAGCAGTACTTC
>TRBD1|.|TRBV5-4|TRBJ2-5
CASRPGTGYQETQYF
TGTGCCAGCAGACCCGGGACAGGGTACCAAGAGACCCAGTACTTC
>TRBD1|.|TRBV18|TRBJ2-5
CASSPPGQHKETQYF
TGTGCCAGCTCACCGCCGGGACAGCACAAAGAGACCCAGTACTTC
>.|.|TRBV7-9|TRBJ2-2
CASSLSTGELFF
TGTGCCAGCAGCTTATCTACCGGGGAGCTGTTTTTT
>TRBD2|.|TRBV19|TRBJ2-1
CASQLAGGNEQFF
TGTGCCAGTCAGCTAGCGGGGGGAAATGAGCAGTTCTTC
>.|.|TRBV30|TRBJ1-1
CAWSLGASGEAFF
TGTGCCTGGAGCCTAGGGGCCTCAGGTGAAGCTTTCTTT
>TRBD1|.|TRBV10-3|TRBJ1-2
CAISRDRASNYGYTF
TGTGCCATCAGCCGGGACAGGGCCTCCAACTATGGCTACACCTTC
>.|.|TRBV6-5|TRBJ1-1
CASSPGTMNTEAFF
TGTGCCAGCAGTCCAGGGACAATGAACACTGAAGCTTTCTTT
>TRBD1|.|TRBV30|TRBJ1-2
CAGAPWTGERGYTF
TGTGCCGGAGCCCCCTGGACAGGGGAAAGGGGCTACACCTTC
>.|many|TRBV15|TRBJ1-1
CATSRALRFTAFF
TGTGCCACCAGCAGAGCACTAAGGTTTACGGCTTTCTTT
>.|.|TRBV14|TRBJ2-7
CASSSVRGSEQYF
TGTGCCAGCAGCTCAGTTCGGGGGTCCGAGCAGTACTTC
>TRBD2|.|TRBV6-5|TRBJ2-7
CASSFASGGPTYEQYF
TGTGCCAGCAGTTTCGCTAGCGGGGGGCCGACCTACGAGCAGTACTTC
>.|.|TRBV6-6|TRBJ1-1
CASSPYRGGTEAFF
TGTGCCAGCAGTCCCTATCGGGGGGGTACTGAAGCTTTCTTT
>.|.|TRBV27|TRBJ2-7
CASRFHSSYEQYF
TGTGCCAGCAGATTTCACAGCTCCTACGAGCAGTACTTC
>TRBD1|few|TRBV7-9|TRBJ1-2
CASSPRLRQGSVAF
TGTGCCAGCAGCCCTCGGCTCCGACAGGGAAGCGTAGCCTTC
>.|few|TRBV3-1/TRBV3-2|TRBJ1-3
CASSQQSSGNTIYF
TGTGCCAGCAGCCAACAGTCCTCTGGAAACACCATATATTTT
>TRBD1|.|TRBV30|TRBJ1-1
CAWGQGGTGLEAFF
TGTGCCTGGGGACAGGGCGGTACCGGGCTTGAAGCTTTCTTT
>TRBD2|.|TRBV27|TRBJ2-7
CASRELAGGQYEQYF
TGTGCCAGCAGAGAACTAGCGGGGGGGCAGTACGAGCAGTACTTC
>.|.|TRBV11-2|TRBJ2-7
CASSLAGYEQYF
TGTGCCAGCAGCTTAGCAGGTTACGAGCAGTACTTC
>TRBD1|.|TRBV5-6|TRBJ1-3
CASSGEDRGGNTIYF
TGTGCCAGCAGCGGAGAAGACAGGGGAGGAAACACCATATATTTT
>TRBD2|.|TRBV27|TRBJ2-2
CASRTGLAYTGELFF
TGTGCCAGCCGGACGGGACTAGCGTACACCGGGGAGCTGTTTTTT
>.|.|TRBV10-3|TRBJ1-5
CAISDGGAQPQHF
TGTGCCATCAGTGACGGGGGGGCCCAGCCCCAGCATTTT
>TRBD2|few|TRBV2|TRBJ2-2
CASSSSGGAIGELFF
TGTGCCAGCAGTTCAAGCGGGGGGGCCATCGGGGAGCTGTTTTTT
>TRBD1|.|TRBV3-1/TRBV3-2|TRBJ1-1
CASSQVGGTGVKGTEAFF
TGTGCCAGCAGCCAAGTTGGAGGGACAGGGGTCAAGGGCACTGAAGCTTTCTTT
>TRBD1|few|TRBV2|TRBJ1-2
CARARGRGLRGYTF
TGTGCCAGGGCTAGGGGGCGAGGTTTGAGAGGCTACACCTTC
>TRBD1|few|TRBV5-8|TRBJ2-2
CASSLVQGVTGELFF
TGTGCCAGCAGCTTGGTACAGGGGGTGACCGGGGAGCTGTTTTTT
>.|.|TRBV6-6|TRBJ2-2
CASSNDQGLTGELFF
TGTGCCAGCAGTAACGACCAGGGCCTGACCGGGGAGCTGTTTTTT
>TRBD1|few|TRBV5-1|TRBJ1-5
CASSPTGGDNQPQHF
TGCGCCAGCAGCCCGACAGGGGGCGATAATCAGCCCCAGCATTTT
>TRBD1|.|TRBV9|TRBJ1-6
CASSVFSGGQNSPLHF
TGTGCCAGCAGCGTATTTAGTGGGGGACAGAATTCACCCCTCCACTTT
>TRBD1|.|TRBV19|TRBJ1-1
CASSLTDRGLYTEAFF
TGTGCCAGTAGCCTCACGGACAGGGGGCTTTACACTGAAGCTTTCTTT
>TRBD2|.|TRBV7-3|TRBJ2-3
CASSSTGLEGGDTQYF
TGTGCCAGCAGCTCGACGGGACTAGAAGGAGGAGATACGCAGTATTTT
>.|.|TRBV24-1|TRBJ2-7
CATSDPRWPYEQYF
TGTGCCACCAGTGACCCCCGATGGCCCTACGAGCAGTACTTC